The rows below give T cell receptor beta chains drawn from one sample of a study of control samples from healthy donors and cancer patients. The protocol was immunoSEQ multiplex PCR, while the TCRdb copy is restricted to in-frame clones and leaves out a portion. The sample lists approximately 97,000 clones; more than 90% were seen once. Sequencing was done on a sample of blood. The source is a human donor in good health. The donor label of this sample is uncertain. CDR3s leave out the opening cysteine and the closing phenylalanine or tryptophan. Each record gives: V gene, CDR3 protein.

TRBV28,ASSLTVGAREKLF
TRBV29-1,SVEAGRTANYGYT
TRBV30,AWSVRGNTEAF
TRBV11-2,ASSPPGTLSSYNEQF
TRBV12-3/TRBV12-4,ASSWAANTEAF
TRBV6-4,ASSDSPASYNEQF
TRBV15,ATSGRGGRETQY
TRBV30,AWSRQGPSGYT
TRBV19,ASSRGVASTDTQY
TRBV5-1,ASSLAGVENIQY
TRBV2,ASSGGRSGRAKNIQY
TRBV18,ASSPAAGQGYNEQF
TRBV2,ASSEGLETDTQY
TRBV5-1,ASSMTGASQETQY
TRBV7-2,ASSLAGGKPQH
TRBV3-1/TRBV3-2,ASSRGDGNYGYT
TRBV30,AWRVVPGSPLH
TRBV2,ASSGGGYSYEQY
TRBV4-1,ASSQTGPDSNQPQH
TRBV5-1,ASSAMDSSSGNTIY
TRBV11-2,ASSLDVVGRGLDTGELF
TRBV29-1,SVRQGNTEAF
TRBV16,ASSPGTEYGYT
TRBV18,ASSPDLAGTEAF
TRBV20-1,SASSSRVSYEQY
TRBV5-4,ASSLGQDNEKLF
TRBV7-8,ASSQTSGGYYGYT
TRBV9,ASSVDRKNTGELF
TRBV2,ASSEELEGWSKNIQY
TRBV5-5,ASSLRTGLISYGYT
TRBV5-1,ASSLAPTATQY
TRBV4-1,ASSQMTGTNTEAF
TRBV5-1,ASSEQQGAYEQY
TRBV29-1,SVTLALGTYEQY
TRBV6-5,ASSYSQGSGELF
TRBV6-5,ASSQTWTGNSPLH
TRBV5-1,ASSFNKDYEQY
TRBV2,ASSIQVNTEAF
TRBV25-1,ASSDRRGGSGNTIY
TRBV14,ASSHLGESPSVDGYT
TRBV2,AGSERGTTGELF
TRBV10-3,AISDYRGPNTGELF
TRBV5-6,ASSLQTGYYEQY
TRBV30,AASGRTNQPQH
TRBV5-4,ASSLAGRETQY
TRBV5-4,ASSGGLSTDTQY
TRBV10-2,ASSLAARGEKLF
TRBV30,AWRRGVTEAF
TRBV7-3,ASSSAGGGADTRY
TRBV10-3,ANSREVTADTQY
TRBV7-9,ASRSGGENGELF
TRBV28,ASRTATNYGYT